This passage covers 22 T cell receptor beta chains from one sample sequenced in a study of blood T cells in healthy people across ages. Then a second PCR, running roughly 7 to 11 cycles, was carried out with a sample-barcoded 5' primer and a J-beta primer mix. From the 5' RACE reads, TCRdb called clonotypes with MiXCR, one entry per CDR3 protein. The repertoire holds about 1.1 million distinct CDR3 sequences, with about two fifths as singletons. Sequencing was done on a sample of blood. The receptors come from a man in his late teens or twenties in good health.

This clonotype has more than one count but fewer than ten. V and J are TRBV7-2 and TRBJ2-1; 9 positions match TRBD1. This CDR3 is built from 17 residues. With V trimmed by 2 bases and J by 7 bases, 12 bases remained unmatched. The V gene's germline CDR1 is SGHTA and CDR2 FQGNSA. DNA for the CDR3: TGTGCCAGCAGCTTACTTATCCCGGACAGGGGAGGGAATGAGCAGTTCTTC. Encoded protein: CASSLLIPDRGGNEQFF.

This rearrangement joins TRBV29-1 to TRBJ2-1; 11 bases line up with TRBD1. V was clipped by 6 bases and J by 5 bases; unmatched bases: 3. Per germline, CDR1 SQVTM and CDR2 ANQGSEA. The CDR3 is 13 amino acids. For the CDR3, the DNA is TGCAGCGTCGGACAGGGGGCCCACAATGAGCAGTTCTTC. Protein sequence: CSVGQGAHNEQFF.

This clonotype has a handful of counts. The V and J genes are TRBV7-2 and TRBJ1-5, with TRBD1 matching 7 bases. The germline V gene encodes CDR1 SGHTA and CDR2 FQGNSA. This CDR3 comprises 15 residues. The ends lost 4 bases at V and 3 bases at J; junction bases unmatched: 6. CDR3 in amino acids: CASSSLTGNNQPQHF. The CDR3 DNA is TGTGCCAGCAGCTCGTTGACAGGGAACAATCAGCCCCAGCATTTT.

The chain couples TRBV7-8 to TRBJ2-7, with D possibly TRBD2 on 5 matching bases. TRBJ2-5 explains the end of the DNA better; the J call may be wrong. This CDR3 comprises 14 residues. Germline CDR1 reads SGHVS; CDR2 reads FQNEAQ. CDR3 bases: TGTGCCAGCAGCTTAGCGACTACCAAAGAGACCCAGTACTTC. Amino acids: CASSLATTKETQYF.

The chain couples TRBV7-2 to TRBJ2-5, with 7 nucleotides matching TRBD1. The DNA end lines up better with TRBJ2-7; the J call may be wrong. The CDR3 has 15 residues. Germline lookup yields CDR1 SGHTA and CDR2 FQGNSA. CDR3 loop: CASSSYPGTAYEQYF. CDR3 DNA sequence: TGTGCCAGCAGCTCGTATCCCGGGACAGCTTACGAGCAGTACTTC.

This clonotype was seen more than once but under ten times. The V gene is TRBV4-3, the J gene TRBJ2-1; D unresolved. From germline, CDR1 is LGHNA and CDR2 YSLEER. This CDR3 has 14 amino acids. V lost 8 bases and J 4 bases, leaving 15 bases between the germline ends. DNA of the CDR3: TGCGCCAGCGGGTCGGGCAGTCAGTACAATGAGCAGTTCTTC. Translating gives CASGSGSQYNEQFF.

The rearrangement links TRBV2 to TRBJ2-1; D possibly corresponds to TRBD1 (6 bases). Germline values: CDR1 SNHLY, CDR2 FYNNEI. V lost 3 bases to trimming and J lost 0 bases, with 9 bases between them. This CDR3 has 15 residues. Here the CDR3 DNA reads TGTGCCAGCAGTGAGCAGGGGAACTCCTACAATGAGCAGTTCTTC. Translating it yields CASSEQGNSYNEQFF.

In its sample, this clonotype was seen a few times. Being one base from a much bigger clone, this may be a read error. The V and J genes are TRBV7-3 and TRBJ2-7, with TRBD2 matching 10 bases. The CDR3 has 13 residues. The ends lost 5 bases at V and 7 bases at J; junction bases unmatched: 5. The germline V gene encodes CDR1 SGHTA and CDR2 FQGTGA. CDR3 residues: CASSVLAGNEQYF. The CDR3 region has the DNA TGTGCCAGCAGCGTACTAGCGGGGAATGAGCAGTACTTC. Variable domain in full (rest from reference TRBV7-3 and TRBJ2-7): GAGVSQTPSNKVTEKGKYVELRCDPISGHTALYWYRQSLGQGPEFLIYFQGTGAADDSGLPNDRFFAVRPEGSVSTLKIQRTERGDSAVYLCASSVLAGNEQYFGPGTRLTVT.

The J gene is TRBJ2-3, the V gene TRBV6-6, with a tentative D call TRBD1 (5 bases). The CDR3 totals 13 residues. The germline gives CDR1 MNHNY, CDR2 SVGAGI (reference sequence). Trimming took off 5 bases at V and 4 bases at J, with 10 bases between the two ends. The CDR3 DNA is TGTGCCAGCAGTACCCTCAGGGCAGATACGCAGTATTTT. Protein sequence: CASSTLRADTQYF.

This clonotype was counted only a few times. V is TRBV29-1 and J is TRBJ1-4; the match to TRBD1 covers 8 bases. Trimming took 8 bases from V and 0 from J; bases not matched to a gene: 5. This CDR3 has 14 residues. The V gene's germline CDR1 is SQVTM and CDR2 ANQGSEA. The CDR3 DNA sequence: TGCAGCAAGACAGGGGAAGCAACTAATGAAAAACTGTTTTTT. Residues: CSKTGEATNEKLFF.

The V and J genes are TRBV6-5 and TRBJ1-2; D is possibly TRBD1 (6 bases). The CDR3 contains 14 residues. In germline, CDR1 is MNHEY, CDR2 SVGAGI. The V gene lost 5 bases and the J gene lost 0 bases, with 10 bases spanning the gap. Written as DNA, the CDR3 is TGTGCCAGCAGTAACAGGGATTCTAACTATGGCTACACCTTC. Protein sequence: CASSNRDSNYGYTF.

As to this clonotype: A junction end diverges from the germline sequence, so it may reflect a read error. The chain combines TRBV6-2 or TRBV6-3 with TRBJ2-1, with 8 positions matching TRBD2. CDR1 is MNHEY, CDR2 SVGEGT, per germline. This CDR3 spans 16 amino acids. In nucleotides, the CDR3 is TGTCCCAGCAGTCACCATGAGGCGGGGGGCTACAATGAGCAGTTCTTC. Its protein is CPSSHHEAGGYNEQFF.

This clonotype was counted between two and nine times. The CDR3 DNA is TGTGCCAGCAGTTCCTCCCTCGGGCCCTATGGCTACACCTTC. Translated: CASSSSLGPYGYTF. The genes are TRBV12-3 or TRBV12-4 and TRBJ1-2, with no clear D. V lost 4 bases to trimming and J lost 4 bases, with 13 bases between them. The CDR3 has 14 amino acids.

This chain connects TRBV11-2 to TRBJ2-3; D is unclear. The germline V and J ends were trimmed by 5 bases and 4 bases, with 10 bases remaining between them. Germline CDR1 reads SGHAT; CDR2 reads FQNNGV. This CDR3 spans 13 amino acids. The CDR3 protein is CASSPLEADTQYF. In DNA form, the CDR3 reads TGTGCCAGCAGCCCGTTAGAGGCAGATACGCAGTATTTT. The whole variable domain, remainder taken from reference TRBV11-2 and TRBJ2-3, is EAGVAQSPRYKIIEKRQSVAFWCNPISGHATLYWYQQILGQGPKLLIQFQNNGVVDDSQLPKDRFSAERLKGVDSTLKIQPAKLEDSAVYLCASSPLEADTQYFGPGTRLTVL.

J is TRBJ2-5 and V is TRBV11-1, with D possibly matching TRBD1 (6 bases). This CDR3 contains 14 residues. With 3 bases removed from V and 4 bases from J, the gap between germline ends came to 12 bases. Germline loops: CDR1 SGHAT, CDR2 FQDESV (reference sequence). CDR3 sequence reads: CASSFEGVGETQYF. In nucleotides, the CDR3 is TGTGCCAGCAGCTTCGAGGGGGTGGGAGAGACCCAGTACTTC.

The chain joins TRBV15 to TRBJ2-1, with D possibly called TRBD1 or TRBD2 (6 bases each). This CDR3 comprises 18 residues. V lost 2 bases and J lost 2, with 19 bases in between. Germline V gene lookup returns CDR1 LNHNV and CDR2 YYDKDF (reference sequence). The CDR3 here is CATSRSRGQGITYNEQFF. The CDR3 DNA sequence: TGTGCCACCAGCAGATCCCGGGGGCAGGGAATTACCTACAATGAGCAGTTCTTC. Variable domain in full (rest from reference TRBV15 and TRBJ2-1): DAMVIQNPRYQVTQFGKPVTLSCSQTLNHNVMYWYQQKSSQAPKLLFHYYDKDFNNEADTPDNFQSRRPNTSFCFLDIRSPGLGDTAMYLCATSRSRGQGITYNEQFFGPGTRLTVL.

V and J are TRBV20-1 and TRBJ2-5; 11 nucleotides agree with TRBD2. J lost 11 bases, V lost 5 bases, and 19 bases had no gene match. Germline V gives CDR1 DFQATT, CDR2 SNEGSKA (reference sequence). This CDR3 spans 16 amino acids. The CDR3 sequence: CSAVDPGLAVYNEQYF. The CDR3 bases are TGCAGTGCTGTTGATCCGGGACTAGCGGTGTACAATGAGCAGTACTTC.

This clonotype occurred a few times. This chain joins TRBV20-1 and TRBJ2-7, with TRBD2 identical over 10 bases. The assigned J gene may be wrong: the sequence end matches TRBJ2-5 better. CDR1 and CDR2 (germline): DFQATT, SNEGSKA (reference sequence). CDR3 length: 16 amino acids. CDR3: CSAATSGATSKETQYF. CDR3 nucleotide sequence: TGCAGTGCTGCTACTAGCGGGGCTACCTCGAAGGAGACCCAGTACTTC.

The chain carries TRBV2 and TRBJ1-6, with TRBD1 identical over 8 bases. The CDR3 runs 15 residues. CDR1 is SNHLY, CDR2 FYNNEI, per germline. The J segment lost 9 bases and the V segment lost 8 bases, leaving 12 bases of the junction unmatched. The CDR3 DNA is TGTGCCAGCGCCCAGGGACAGGTGTTCGGTTCACCCCTCCACTTT. This sequence encodes CASAQGQVFGSPLHF.

This chain links TRBV5-1 with TRBJ1-1; 9 bases match TRBD1. This CDR3 region has 14 residues. CDR1 and CDR2 from the germline V gene are SGHRS and YFSETQ. V shed 4 bases, J shed 3 bases, and the junction held 4 bases outside the gene matches. The CDR3 reads CASSAGQGDTEAFF. Written as DNA, the CDR3 is TGCGCCAGCAGCGCGGGACAGGGAGACACTGAAGCTTTCTTT.

This clonotype was detected only a few times. The chain carries TRBV20-1 and TRBJ2-5, with a possible D match to TRBD1 (6 bases). The V and J ends lost 5 bases and 5 bases respectively, with 18 bases between them. The germline CDR1 and CDR2 sequences are DFQATT and SNEGSKA (reference sequence). The CDR3 is made up of 14 amino acids. CDR3: CSAHKTGFGETQYF. In DNA form, the CDR3 reads TGCAGTGCTCACAAGACAGGCTTTGGCGAGACCCAGTACTTC.

A few counts support this clonotype. This rearrangement joins TRBV5-6 to TRBJ1-1; a possible D gene is TRBD1 (5 bases). V was pared by 0 bases and J by 10 bases, with 22 bases between. The germline gives CDR1 SGHDT, CDR2 YYEEEE. CDR3 length: 16 amino acids. CDR3 nucleotide sequence: TGTGCCAGCAGCTTGGACGCAGGGAGCGGTGGAGTGGGAGCTTTCTTT. Translating it yields CASSLDAGSGGVGAFF.